One T cell receptor (beta chain) is described in this entry. Its antigen is unknown. The sample comes from a study of CXCR3-negative and CXCR3-positive naive CD8 T cells. Broader study findings: Fresh PBMCs went into most assays, and CXCR3 expression partly declined after cryopreservation. Whereas memory cells differed, naive CXCR3-negative and CXCR3-positive cells shared similar TRBV-TRBJ usage.

The germline V gene has CDR1 SGHTA and CDR2 FQGNSA. The length of the CDR3 is 16 residues. Carrying UMI labels, the TRB cDNA libraries were prepared through 5' RACE. TCRdb re-called the 5' RACE reads; one entry per CDR3 protein, DNA not given. Recorded here are about 40,000 distinct CDR3 sequences; the top ten clones represent roughly 8%. Specimen: memory CD8+ T cells from blood. The sequence was collected from a human donor in good health. Some clones in this sample may be carry-over from other donors' samples. The genes are TRBV7-2 and TRBJ2-2; checking the TCRdb D call of TRBD1 is not possible without DNA. The CDR3 spells CASSLSAGGGEGELFF.